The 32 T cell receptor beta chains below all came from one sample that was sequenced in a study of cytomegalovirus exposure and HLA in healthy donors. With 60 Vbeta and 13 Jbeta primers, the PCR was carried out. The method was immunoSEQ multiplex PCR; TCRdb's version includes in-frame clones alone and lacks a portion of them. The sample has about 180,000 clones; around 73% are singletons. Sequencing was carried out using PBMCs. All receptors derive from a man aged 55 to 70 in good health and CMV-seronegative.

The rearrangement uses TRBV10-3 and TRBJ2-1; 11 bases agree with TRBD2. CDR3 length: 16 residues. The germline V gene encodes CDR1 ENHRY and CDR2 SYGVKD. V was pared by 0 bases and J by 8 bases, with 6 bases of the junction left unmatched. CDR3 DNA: TGTGCCATCAGTGAGTCCCCTAGCGGGAGGCCCGATGAGCAGTTCTTC. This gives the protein CAISESPSGRPDEQFF.

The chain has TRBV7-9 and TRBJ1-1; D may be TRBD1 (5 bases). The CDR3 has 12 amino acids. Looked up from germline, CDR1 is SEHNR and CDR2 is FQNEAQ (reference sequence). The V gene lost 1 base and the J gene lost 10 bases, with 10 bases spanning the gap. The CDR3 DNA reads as TGTGCCAGCAGCTTAGACCCGGGGGGAGCTTTCTTT. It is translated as CASSLDPGGAFF. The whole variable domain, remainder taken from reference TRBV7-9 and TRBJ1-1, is DTGVSQNPRHKITKRGQNVTFRCDPISEHNRLYWYRQTLGQGPEFLTYFQNEAQLEKSRLLSDRFSAERPKGSFSTLEIQRTEQGDSAMYLCASSLDPGGAFFGQGTRLTVV.

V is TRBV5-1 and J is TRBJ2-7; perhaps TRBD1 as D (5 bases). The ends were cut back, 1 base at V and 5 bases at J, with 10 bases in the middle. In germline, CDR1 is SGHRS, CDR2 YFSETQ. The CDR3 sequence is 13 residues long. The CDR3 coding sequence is TGCGCCAGCAGCTTGTCTGGGGCCCACGAGCAGTACTTC. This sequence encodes CASSLSGAHEQYF.

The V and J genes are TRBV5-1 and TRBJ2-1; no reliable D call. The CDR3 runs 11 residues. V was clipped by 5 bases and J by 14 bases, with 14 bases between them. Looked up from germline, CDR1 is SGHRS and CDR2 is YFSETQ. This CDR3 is CASSYGEVEFF. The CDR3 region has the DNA TGCGCCAGCAGTTATGGTGAGGTGGAGTTCTTC.

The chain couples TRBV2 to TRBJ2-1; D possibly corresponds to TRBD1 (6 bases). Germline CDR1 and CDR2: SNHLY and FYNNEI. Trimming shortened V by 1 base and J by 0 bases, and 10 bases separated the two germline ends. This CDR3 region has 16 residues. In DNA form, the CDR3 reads TGTGCCAGCAGTGAAGTAGGGGGAAGCTCCTACAATGAGCAGTTCTTC. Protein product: CASSEVGGSSYNEQFF.

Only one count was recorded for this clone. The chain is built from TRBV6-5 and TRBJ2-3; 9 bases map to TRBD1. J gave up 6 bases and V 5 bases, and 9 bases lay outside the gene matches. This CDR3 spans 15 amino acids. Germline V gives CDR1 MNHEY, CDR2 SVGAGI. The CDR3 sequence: CASSPSGTGRDTQYF. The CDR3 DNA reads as TGTGCCAGCAGTCCGTCCGGGACAGGGAGGGATACGCAGTATTTT.

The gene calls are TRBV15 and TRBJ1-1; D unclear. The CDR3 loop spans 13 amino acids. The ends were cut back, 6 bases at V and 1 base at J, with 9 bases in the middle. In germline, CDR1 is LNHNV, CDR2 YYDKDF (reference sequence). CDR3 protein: CATRALRNTEAFF. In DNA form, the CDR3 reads TGTGCCACCAGAGCTCTTCGGAACACTGAAGCTTTCTTT.

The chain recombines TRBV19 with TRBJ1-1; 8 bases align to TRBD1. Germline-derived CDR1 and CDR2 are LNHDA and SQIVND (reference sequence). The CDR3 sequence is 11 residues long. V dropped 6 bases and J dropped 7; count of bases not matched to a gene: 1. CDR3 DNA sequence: TGTGCCAGTAGGGACAGGGTTGAAGCTTTCTTT. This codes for CASRDRVEAFF.

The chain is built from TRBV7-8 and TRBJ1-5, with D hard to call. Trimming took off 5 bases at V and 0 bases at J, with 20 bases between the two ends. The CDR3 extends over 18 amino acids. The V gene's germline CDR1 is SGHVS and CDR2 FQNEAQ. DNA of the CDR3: TGTGCCAGCAGCCCAGGACTGCCGAACTACAATAGCAATCAGCCCCAGCATTTT. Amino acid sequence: CASSPGLPNYNSNQPQHF.

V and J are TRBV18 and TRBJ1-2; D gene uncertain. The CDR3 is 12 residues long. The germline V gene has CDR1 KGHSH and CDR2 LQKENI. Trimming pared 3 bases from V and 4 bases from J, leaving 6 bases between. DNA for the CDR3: TGTGCCAGCTCACCTAACGGCTATGGCTACACCTTC. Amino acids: CASSPNGYGYTF.

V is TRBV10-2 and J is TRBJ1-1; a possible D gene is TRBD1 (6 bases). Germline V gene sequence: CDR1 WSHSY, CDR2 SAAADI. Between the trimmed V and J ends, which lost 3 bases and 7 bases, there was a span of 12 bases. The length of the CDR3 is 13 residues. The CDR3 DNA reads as TGCGCCAGCAGTGACGAGGGGGTTGGTGAAGCTTTCTTT. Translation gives CASSDEGVGEAFF.

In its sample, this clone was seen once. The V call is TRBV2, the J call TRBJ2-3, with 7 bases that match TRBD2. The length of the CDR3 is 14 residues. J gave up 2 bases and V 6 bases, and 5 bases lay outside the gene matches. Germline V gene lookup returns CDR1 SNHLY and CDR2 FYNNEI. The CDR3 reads CASRIGLDTDTQYF. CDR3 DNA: TGTGCCAGCAGGATAGGACTAGACACAGATACGCAGTATTTT.

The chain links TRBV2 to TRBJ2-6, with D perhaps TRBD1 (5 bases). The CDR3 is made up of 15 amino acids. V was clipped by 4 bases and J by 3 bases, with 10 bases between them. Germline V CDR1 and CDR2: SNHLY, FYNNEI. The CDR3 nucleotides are TGTGCCAGCAGTGTGCGCAGGGATGGGGCCAACGTCCTGACTTTC. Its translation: CASSVRRDGANVLTF. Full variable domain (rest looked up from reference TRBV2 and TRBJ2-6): EPEVTQTPSHQVTQMGQEVILRCVPISNHLYFYWYRQILGQKVEFLVSFYNNEISEKSEIFDDQFSVERPDGSNFTLKIRSTKLEDSAMYFCASSVRRDGANVLTFGAGSRLTVL.

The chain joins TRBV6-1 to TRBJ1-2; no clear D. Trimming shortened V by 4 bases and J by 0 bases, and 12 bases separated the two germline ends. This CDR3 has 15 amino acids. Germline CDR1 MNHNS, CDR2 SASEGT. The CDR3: CASSAHGVTNYGYTF. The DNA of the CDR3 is TGTGCCAGCAGTGCCCACGGGGTGACTAACTATGGCTACACCTTC.

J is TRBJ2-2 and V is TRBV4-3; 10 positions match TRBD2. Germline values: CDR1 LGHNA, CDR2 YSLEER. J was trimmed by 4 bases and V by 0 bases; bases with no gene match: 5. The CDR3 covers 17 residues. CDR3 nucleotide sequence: TGCGCCAGCAGCCAAGAAGCGGGGGGGCGTCGCACCGGGGAGCTGTTTTTT. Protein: CASSQEAGGRRTGELFF.

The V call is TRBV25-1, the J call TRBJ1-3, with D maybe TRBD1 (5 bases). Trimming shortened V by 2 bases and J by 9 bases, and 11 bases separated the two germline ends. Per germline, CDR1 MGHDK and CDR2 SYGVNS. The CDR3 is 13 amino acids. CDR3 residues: CASSEGGESTIYF. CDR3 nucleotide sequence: TGTGCCAGCAGTGAAGGAGGGGAAAGCACCATATATTTT.

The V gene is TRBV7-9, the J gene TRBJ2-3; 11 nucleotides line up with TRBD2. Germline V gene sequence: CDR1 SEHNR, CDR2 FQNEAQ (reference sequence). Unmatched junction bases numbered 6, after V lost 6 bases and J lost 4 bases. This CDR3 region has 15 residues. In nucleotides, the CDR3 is TGTGCCAGCAGACACGGGACTAGCGGATCAGATACGCAGTATTTT. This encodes CASRHGTSGSDTQYF.

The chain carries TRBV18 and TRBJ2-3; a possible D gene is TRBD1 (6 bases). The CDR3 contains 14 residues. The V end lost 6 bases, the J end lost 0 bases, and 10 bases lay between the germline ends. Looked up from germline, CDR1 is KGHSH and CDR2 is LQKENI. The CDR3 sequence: CASSPGQSTDTQYF. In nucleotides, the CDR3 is TGTGCCAGCTCCCCCGGACAGAGCACAGATACGCAGTATTTT.

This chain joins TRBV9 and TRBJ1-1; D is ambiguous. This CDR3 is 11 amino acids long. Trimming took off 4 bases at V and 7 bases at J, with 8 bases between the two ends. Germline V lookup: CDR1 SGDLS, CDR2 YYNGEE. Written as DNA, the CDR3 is TGTGCCAGCAGCTTGGGCGATGAAGCTTTCTTT. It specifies CASSLGDEAFF.

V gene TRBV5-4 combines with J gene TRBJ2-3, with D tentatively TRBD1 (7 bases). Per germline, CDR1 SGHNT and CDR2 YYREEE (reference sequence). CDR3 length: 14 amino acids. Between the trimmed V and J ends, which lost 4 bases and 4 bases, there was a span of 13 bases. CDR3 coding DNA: TGTGCCAGCAGCACCACAGGGGAGGCAGATACGCAGTATTTT. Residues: CASSTTGEADTQYF.

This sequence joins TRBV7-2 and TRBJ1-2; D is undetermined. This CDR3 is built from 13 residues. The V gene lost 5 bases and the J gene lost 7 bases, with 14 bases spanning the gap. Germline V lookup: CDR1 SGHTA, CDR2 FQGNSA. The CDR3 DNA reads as TGTGCCAGCAGCACAGTCGTACACGCTGGCTACACCTTC. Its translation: CASSTVVHAGYTF.

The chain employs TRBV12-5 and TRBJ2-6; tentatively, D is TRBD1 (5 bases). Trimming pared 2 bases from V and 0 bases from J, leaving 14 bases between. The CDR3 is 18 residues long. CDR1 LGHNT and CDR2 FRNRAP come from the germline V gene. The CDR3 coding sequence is TGTGCTAGTGGTTTGAGGGGTCTACTACTCTCTGGGGCCAACGTCCTGACTTTC. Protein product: CASGLRGLLLSGANVLTF.

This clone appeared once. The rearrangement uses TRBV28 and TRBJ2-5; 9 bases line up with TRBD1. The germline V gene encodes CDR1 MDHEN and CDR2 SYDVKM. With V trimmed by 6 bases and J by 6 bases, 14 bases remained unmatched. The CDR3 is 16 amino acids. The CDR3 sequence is CASSVGTGGFVKTQYF. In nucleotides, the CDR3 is TGTGCCAGCAGCGTTGGAACAGGGGGCTTTGTGAAGACCCAGTACTTC.

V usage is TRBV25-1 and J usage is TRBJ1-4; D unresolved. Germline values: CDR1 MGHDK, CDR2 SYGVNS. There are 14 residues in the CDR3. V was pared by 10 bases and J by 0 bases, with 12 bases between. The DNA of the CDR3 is TGTGCCACCCAGGAAGGTGCAACTAATGAAAAACTGTTTTTT. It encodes CATQEGATNEKLFF.

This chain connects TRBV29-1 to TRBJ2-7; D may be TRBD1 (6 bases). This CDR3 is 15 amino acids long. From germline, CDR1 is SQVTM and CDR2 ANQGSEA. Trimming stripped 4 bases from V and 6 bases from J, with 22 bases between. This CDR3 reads CSVVVVEGVSIEQYF. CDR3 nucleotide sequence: TGCAGCGTTGTAGTAGTAGAGGGGGTCTCCATCGAGCAGTACTTC.

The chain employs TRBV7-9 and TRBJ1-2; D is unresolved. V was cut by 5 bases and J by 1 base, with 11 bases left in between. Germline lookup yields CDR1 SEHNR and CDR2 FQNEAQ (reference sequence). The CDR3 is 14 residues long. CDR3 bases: TGTGCCAGCAGCCCCGCTCAGGTTAACTATGGCTACACCTTC. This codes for CASSPAQVNYGYTF.

CDR3 DNA sequence: TGTGCCAGCAGCATTACCGGACAGGGATTGGGAAACACCATATATTTT. Translated, it gives CASSITGQGLGNTIYF. The rearrangement joins TRBV11-2 to TRBJ1-3; 8 nucleotides agree with TRBD1. The CDR3 is 16 amino acids. With 5 bases clipped from V and 4 bases from J, the junction kept 10 bases outside the gene matches. Looked up from germline, CDR1 is SGHAT and CDR2 is FQNNGV.

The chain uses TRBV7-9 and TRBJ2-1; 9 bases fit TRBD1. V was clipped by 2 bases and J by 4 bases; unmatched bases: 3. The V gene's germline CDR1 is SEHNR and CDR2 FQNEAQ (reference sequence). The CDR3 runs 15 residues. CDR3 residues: CASSLLGQGYNEQFF. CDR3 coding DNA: TGTGCCAGCAGCTTACTCGGACAGGGGTACAATGAGCAGTTCTTC.

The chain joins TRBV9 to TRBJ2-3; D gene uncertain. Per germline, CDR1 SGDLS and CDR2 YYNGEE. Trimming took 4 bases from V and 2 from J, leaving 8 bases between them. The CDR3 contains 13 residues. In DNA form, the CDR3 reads TGTGCCAGCAGCCCCTCACTCACAGATACGCAGTATTTT. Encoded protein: CASSPSLTDTQYF.

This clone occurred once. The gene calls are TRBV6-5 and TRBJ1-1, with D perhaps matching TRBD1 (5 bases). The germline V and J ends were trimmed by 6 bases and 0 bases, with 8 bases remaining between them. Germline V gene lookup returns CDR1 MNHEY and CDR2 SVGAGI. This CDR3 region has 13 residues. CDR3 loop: CASRAGMNTEAFF. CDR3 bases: TGTGCCAGCAGGGCAGGGATGAACACTGAAGCTTTCTTT.

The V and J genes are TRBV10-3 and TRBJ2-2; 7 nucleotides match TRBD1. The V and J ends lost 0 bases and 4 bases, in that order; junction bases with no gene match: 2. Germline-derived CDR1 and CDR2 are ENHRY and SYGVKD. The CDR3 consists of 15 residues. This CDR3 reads CAISESRGLTGELFF. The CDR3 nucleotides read TGTGCCATCAGTGAGTCAAGGGGGCTCACCGGGGAGCTGTTTTTT.

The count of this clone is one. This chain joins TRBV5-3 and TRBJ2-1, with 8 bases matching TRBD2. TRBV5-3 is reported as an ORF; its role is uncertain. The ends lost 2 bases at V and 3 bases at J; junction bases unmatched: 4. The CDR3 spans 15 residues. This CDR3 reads CARSFAGLDYNEQFF. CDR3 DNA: TGTGCCAGAAGCTTCGCGGGACTAGACTACAATGAGCAGTTCTTC.